Given below is one T cell receptor beta chain in context. Its cognate antigen is unknown. The data belong to a study of OX40 agonist ivuxolimab in advanced cancers. Study information: Ivuxolimab, which is an agonistic anti-OX40 (CD134) antibody, was administered to the patients. Mean age 60 years, range about 23 to 80; 82.7% male. General observations from the study: Among T cells, CD8+ cells averaged more expanded clones than CD4+ cells.

TCRdb's table, derived via immunoSEQ multiplex PCR, lists solely in-frame clones and lacks some. The sample carries approximately 70,000 clones, about 84% recorded once. The material was CD4+ or CD8+ T cells sorted from blood, obtained in a trial of the OX40 agonist ivuxolimab. This receptor was identified in an adult with an advanced solid tumor such as melanoma, head and neck, liver or kidney cancer.

The CDR3 loop is CASSLEWGNTGELFF. The CDR3 region has the DNA TGCGCCAGCAGCTTGGAATGGGGTAACACCGGGGAGCTGTTTTTT. V is TRBV5-1 and J is TRBJ2-2; D gene unclear. This CDR3 is 15 amino acids long. Germline V gene lookup returns CDR1 SGHRS and CDR2 YFSETQ. The V gene lost 0 bases and the J gene lost 2 bases, with 8 bases spanning the gap.